Sequencing of this T cell receptor (beta chain) was carried out in a study of blood T cell repertoires in COVID-19. Study as a whole: Samples taken during acute and convalescent COVID-19 were collected in the United States, Italy and Spain.

CDR3 length equals 14 residues. V gave up 5 bases and J gave up 5 bases, with 16 bases separating them. CDR1 and CDR2 from the germline V gene are LGHDT and YNNKEL (reference sequence). Clones were sequenced by immunoSEQ multiplex PCR, and TCRdb holds only the in-frame ones, with some missing. The sample has about 170,000 clones, approximately 83% seen once; the top ten hold over 2%. The chain couples TRBV3-1 (or the pseudogene TRBV3-2) to TRBJ2-7; weak D call: TRBD1 (6 bases). The sequenced sample was peripheral blood. The receptor comes from a human donor with acute or convalescent COVID-19. The donor label of this sample is uncertain. CDR3 in DNA: TGTGCCAGCAGCAGTCCAGGGGAAAAGCACGAGCAGTACTTC. It is translated as CASSSPGEKHEQYF.